This T cell receptor beta chain originates from a study of cytomegalovirus exposure and HLA in healthy donors. Overall study findings and caveats: Reports showed the classifier diagnosing cytomegalovirus status with high specificity and sensitivity. Cytomegalovirus association was listed for about 150 TCR beta chains.

Both 60 Vbeta primers and 13 Jbeta primers went into the PCR. Data came from immunoSEQ multiplex PCR; TCRdb stores just in-frame clones and leaves some out. Among roughly 120,000 clones listed, about 80% were seen once. All donors participated as healthy donors of bone marrow. Note on this clone: The antigen is undetermined.

The germline V and J ends were trimmed by 4 bases and 3 bases, with 11 bases remaining between them. CDR1 SGHRS and CDR2 YFSETQ come from the germline V gene. CDR3 size: 13 residues. The sequenced sample was PBMCs. The receptor was derived from a woman in her 40s in good health and CMV-seropositive. V gene TRBV5-1 combines with J gene TRBJ2-7; a weak D match, TRBD1 (6 bases). CDR3 in DNA: TGCGCCAGCAGCGAGGGACACAACTACGAGCAGTACTTC. It specifies CASSEGHNYEQYF.